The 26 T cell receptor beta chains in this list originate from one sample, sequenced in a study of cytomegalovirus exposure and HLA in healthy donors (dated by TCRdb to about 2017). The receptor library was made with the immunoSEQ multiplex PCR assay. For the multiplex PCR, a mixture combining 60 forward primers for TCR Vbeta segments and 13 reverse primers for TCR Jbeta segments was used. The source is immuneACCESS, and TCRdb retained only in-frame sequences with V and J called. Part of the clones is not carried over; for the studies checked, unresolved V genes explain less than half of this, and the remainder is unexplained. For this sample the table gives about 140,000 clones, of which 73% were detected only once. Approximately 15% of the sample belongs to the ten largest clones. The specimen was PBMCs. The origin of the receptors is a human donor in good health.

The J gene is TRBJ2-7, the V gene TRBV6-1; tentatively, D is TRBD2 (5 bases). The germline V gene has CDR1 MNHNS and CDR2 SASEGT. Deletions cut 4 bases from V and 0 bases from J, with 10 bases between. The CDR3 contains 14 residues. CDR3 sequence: CASSVLGSSYEQYF. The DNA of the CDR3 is TGTGCCAGCAGTGTATTAGGGAGCTCCTACGAGCAGTACTTC.

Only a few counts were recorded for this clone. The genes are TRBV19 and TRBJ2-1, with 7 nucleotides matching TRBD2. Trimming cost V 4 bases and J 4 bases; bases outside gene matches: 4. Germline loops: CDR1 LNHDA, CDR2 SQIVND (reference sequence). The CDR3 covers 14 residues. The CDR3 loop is CASSTSGGYNEQFF. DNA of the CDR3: TGTGCCAGTAGTACGTCGGGGGGATACAATGAGCAGTTCTTC.

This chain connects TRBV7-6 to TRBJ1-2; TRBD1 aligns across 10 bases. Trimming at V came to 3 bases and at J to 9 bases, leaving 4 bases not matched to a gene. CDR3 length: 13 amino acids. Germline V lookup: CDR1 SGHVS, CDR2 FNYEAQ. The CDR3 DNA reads TGTGCCAGCAGCTTTACGGGACAGGGGAGCTACACCTTC. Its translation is CASSFTGQGSYTF.

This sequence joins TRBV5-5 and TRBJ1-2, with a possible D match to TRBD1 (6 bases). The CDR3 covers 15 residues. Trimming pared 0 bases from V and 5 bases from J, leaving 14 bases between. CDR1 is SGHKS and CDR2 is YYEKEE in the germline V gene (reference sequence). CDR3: CASSLGAAGEYGYTF. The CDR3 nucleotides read TGTGCCAGCAGCTTGGGGGCGGCAGGGGAATATGGCTACACCTTC.

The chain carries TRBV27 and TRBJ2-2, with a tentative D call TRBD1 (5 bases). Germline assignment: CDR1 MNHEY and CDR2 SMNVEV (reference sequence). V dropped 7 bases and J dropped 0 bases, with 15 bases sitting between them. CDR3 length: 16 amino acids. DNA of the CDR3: TGTGCCAGCAAGGGGCTAGGAGAGACGAACACCGGGGAGCTGTTTTTT. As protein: CASKGLGETNTGELFF.

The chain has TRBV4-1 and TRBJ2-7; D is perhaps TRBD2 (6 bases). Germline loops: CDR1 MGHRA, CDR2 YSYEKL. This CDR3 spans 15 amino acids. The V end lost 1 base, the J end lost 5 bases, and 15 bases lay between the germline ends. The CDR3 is CASSQGRTISHEQYF. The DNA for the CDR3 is TGCGCCAGCAGCCAAGGAAGGACTATATCCCACGAGCAGTACTTC.

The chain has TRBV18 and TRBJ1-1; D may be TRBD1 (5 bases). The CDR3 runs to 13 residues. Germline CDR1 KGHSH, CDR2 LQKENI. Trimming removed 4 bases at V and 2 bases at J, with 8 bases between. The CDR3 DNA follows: TGTGCCAGCTCACAGACAGCCAACACTGAAGCTTTCTTT. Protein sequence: CASSQTANTEAFF.

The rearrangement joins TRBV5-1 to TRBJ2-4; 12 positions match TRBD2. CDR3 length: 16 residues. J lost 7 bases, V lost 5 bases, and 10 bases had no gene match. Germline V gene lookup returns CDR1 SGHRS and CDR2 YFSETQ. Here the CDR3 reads CASRPLTSGRPNIQYF. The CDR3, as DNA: TGCGCCAGCAGACCCCTGACTAGCGGGAGACCCAACATTCAGTACTTC.

The CDR3 DNA reads TGTGCCAGCAGCTTAGGTGGGAGCTTGGCTACGCAGTATTTT. This sequence encodes CASSLGGSLATQYF. The J gene is TRBJ2-3, the V gene TRBV7-9, with D perhaps TRBD2 (5 bases). In germline, CDR1 is SEHNR, CDR2 FQNEAQ (reference sequence). The V gene lost 1 base and the J gene lost 8 bases, with 13 bases spanning the gap. The CDR3 spans 14 residues.

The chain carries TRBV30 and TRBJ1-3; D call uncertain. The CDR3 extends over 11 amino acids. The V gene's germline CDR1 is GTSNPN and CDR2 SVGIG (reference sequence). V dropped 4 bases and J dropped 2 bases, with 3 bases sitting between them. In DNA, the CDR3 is TGTGCCTGGACTGCTGGAAACACCATATATTTT. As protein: CAWTAGNTIYF.

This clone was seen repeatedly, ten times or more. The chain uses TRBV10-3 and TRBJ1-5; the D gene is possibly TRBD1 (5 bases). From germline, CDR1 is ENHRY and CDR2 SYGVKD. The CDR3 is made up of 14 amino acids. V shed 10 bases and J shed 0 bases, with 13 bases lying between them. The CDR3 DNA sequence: TGTGCCAGCGGGACGGCCGATAGCAATCAGCCCCAGCATTTT. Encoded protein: CASGTADSNQPQHF.

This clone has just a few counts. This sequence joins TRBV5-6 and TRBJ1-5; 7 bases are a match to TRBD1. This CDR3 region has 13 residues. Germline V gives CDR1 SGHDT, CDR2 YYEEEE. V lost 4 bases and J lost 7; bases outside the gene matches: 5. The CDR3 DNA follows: TGTGCCAGCAGCCTAGACAGGGTCCAGCCCCAGCATTTT. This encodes CASSLDRVQPQHF.

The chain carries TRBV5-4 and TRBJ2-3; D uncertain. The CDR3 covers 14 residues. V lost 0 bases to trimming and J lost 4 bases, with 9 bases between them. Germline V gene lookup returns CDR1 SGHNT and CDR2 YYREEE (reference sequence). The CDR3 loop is CASSLVTDPDTQYF. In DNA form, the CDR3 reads TGTGCCAGCAGCTTGGTTACAGATCCAGATACGCAGTATTTT.

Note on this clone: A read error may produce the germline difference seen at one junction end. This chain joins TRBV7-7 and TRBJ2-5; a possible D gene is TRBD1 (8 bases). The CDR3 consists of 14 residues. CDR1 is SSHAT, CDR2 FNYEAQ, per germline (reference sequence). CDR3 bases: TGTGCTAGCAGCTGGGACAGGCGGGGGGAGACCCAGTACTTC. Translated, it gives CASSWDRRGETQYF.

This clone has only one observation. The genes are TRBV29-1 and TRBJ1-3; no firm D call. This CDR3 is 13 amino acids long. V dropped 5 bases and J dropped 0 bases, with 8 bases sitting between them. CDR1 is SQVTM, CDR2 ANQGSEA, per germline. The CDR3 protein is CSVPGLSGNTIYF. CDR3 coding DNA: TGCAGCGTTCCAGGTCTCTCTGGAAACACCATATATTTT. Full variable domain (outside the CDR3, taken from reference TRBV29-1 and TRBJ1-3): SAVISQKPSRDICQRGTSLTIQCQVDSQVTMMFWYRQQPGQSLTLIATANQGSEATYESGFVIDKFPISRPNLTFSTLTVSNMSPEDSSIYLCSVPGLSGNTIYFGEGSWLTVV.

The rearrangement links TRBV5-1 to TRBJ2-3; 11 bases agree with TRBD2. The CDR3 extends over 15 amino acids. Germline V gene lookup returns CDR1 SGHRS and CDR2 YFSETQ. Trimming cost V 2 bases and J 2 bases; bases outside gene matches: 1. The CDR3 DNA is TGCGCCAGCAGCTTTAGCGGGGGGGACACAGATACGCAGTATTTT. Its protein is CASSFSGGDTDTQYF.

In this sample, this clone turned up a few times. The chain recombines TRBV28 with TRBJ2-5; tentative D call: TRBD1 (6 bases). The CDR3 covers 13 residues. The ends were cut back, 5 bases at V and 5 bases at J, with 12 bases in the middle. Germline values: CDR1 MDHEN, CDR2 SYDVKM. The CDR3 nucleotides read TGTGCCAGCAGTCCGACAGGCCGGGAGACCCAGTACTTC. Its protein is CASSPTGRETQYF. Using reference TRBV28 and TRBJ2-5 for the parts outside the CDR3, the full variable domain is DVKVTQSSRYLVKRTGEKVFLECVQDMDHENMFWYRQDPGLGLRLIYFSYDVKMKEKGDIPEGYSVSREKKERFSLILESASTNQTSMYLCASSPTGRETQYFGPGTRLLVL.

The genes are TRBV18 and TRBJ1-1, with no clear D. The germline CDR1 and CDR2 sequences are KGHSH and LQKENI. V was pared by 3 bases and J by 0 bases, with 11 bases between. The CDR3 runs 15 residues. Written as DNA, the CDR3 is TGTGCCAGCTCACCTACGGACTCCTTGAACACTGAAGCTTTCTTT. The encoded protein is CASSPTDSLNTEAFF.

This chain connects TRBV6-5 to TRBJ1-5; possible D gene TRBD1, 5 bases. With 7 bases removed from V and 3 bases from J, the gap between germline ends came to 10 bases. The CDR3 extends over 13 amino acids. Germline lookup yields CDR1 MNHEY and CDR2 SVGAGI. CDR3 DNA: TGTGCCAGCAATTCAGGGCCCAATCAGCCCCAGCATTTT. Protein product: CASNSGPNQPQHF.

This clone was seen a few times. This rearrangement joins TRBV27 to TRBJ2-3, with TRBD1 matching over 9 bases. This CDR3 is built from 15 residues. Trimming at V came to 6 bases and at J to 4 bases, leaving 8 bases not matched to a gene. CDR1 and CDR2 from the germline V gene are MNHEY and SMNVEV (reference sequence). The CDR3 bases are TGTGCCAGCAGAGACCGGGACAGGGAGCCAGATACGCAGTATTTT. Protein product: CASRDRDREPDTQYF.

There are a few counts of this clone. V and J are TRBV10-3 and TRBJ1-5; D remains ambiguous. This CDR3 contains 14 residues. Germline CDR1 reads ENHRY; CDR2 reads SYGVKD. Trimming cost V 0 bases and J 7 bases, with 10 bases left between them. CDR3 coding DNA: TGTGCCATCAGTGAGTCTCTAAGCACCCAGCCCCAGCATTTT. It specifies CAISESLSTQPQHF.

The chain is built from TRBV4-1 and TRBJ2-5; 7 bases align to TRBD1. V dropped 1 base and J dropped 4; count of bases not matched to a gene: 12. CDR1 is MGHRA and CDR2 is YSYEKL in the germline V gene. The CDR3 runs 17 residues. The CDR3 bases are TGCGCCAGCAGCCAAGGTCTGAGGGGGCGAGGGTTAGAGACCCAGTACTTC. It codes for CASSQGLRGRGLETQYF.

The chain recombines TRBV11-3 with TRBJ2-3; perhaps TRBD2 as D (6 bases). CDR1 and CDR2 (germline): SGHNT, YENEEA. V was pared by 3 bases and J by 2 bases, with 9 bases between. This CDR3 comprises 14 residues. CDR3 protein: CASSFRLVTDTQYF. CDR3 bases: TGTGCCAGCAGCTTTAGACTAGTCACAGATACGCAGTATTTT.

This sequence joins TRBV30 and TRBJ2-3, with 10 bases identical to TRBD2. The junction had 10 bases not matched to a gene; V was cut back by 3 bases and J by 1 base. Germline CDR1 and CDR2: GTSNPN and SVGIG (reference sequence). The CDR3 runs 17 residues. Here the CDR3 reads CAWRIERTSGGTDTQYF. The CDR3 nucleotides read TGTGCCTGGAGGATCGAACGAACTAGCGGGGGCACAGATACGCAGTATTTT.

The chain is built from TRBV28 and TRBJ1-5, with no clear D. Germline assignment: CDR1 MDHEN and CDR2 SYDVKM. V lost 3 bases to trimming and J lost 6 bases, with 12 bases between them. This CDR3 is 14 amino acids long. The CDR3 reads CASSFEGGFQPQHF. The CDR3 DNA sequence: TGTGCCAGCAGTTTTGAGGGAGGGTTTCAGCCCCAGCATTTT.

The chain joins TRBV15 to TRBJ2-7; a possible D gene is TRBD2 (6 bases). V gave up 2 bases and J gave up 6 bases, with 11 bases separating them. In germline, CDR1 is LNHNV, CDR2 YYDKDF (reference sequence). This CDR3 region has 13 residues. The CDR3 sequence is CATSRRLVPEQYF. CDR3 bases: TGTGCCACCAGCAGAAGACTAGTACCCGAGCAGTACTTC.